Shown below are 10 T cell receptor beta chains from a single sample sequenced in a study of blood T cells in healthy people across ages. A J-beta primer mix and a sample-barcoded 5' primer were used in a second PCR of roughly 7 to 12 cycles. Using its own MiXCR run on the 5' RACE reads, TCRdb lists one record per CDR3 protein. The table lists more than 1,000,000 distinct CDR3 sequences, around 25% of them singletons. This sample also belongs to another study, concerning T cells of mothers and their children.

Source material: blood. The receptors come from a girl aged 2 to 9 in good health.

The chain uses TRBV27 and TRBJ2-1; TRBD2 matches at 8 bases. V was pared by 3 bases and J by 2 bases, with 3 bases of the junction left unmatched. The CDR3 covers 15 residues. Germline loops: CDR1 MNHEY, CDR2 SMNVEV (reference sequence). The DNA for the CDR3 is TGTGCCAGCAGTTTCGCGGGAGGCCCCTACAATGAGCAGTTCTTC. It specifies CASSFAGGPYNEQFF.

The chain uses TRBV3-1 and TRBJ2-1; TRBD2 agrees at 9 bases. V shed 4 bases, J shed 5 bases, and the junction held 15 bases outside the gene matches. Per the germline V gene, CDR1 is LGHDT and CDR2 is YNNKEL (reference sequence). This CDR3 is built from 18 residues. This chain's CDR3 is CASSPIFSGSCPHNEQFF. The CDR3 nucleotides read TGTGCCAGCAGCCCGATATTTAGCGGGAGCTGCCCCCACAATGAGCAGTTCTTC.

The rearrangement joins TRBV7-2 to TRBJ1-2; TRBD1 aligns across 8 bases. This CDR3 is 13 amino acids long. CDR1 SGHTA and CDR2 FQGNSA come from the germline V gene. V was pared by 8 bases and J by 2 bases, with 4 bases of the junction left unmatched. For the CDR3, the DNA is TGTGCCAGCCTTTGGACAGGGAACTATGGCTACACCTTC. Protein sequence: CASLWTGNYGYTF.

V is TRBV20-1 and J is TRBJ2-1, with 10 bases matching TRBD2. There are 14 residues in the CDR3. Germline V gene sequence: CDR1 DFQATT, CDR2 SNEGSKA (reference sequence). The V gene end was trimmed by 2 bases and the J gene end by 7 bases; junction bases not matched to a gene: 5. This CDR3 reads CSARLLAGKNEQFF. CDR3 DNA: TGCAGTGCTAGATTACTAGCGGGGAAGAATGAGCAGTTCTTC.

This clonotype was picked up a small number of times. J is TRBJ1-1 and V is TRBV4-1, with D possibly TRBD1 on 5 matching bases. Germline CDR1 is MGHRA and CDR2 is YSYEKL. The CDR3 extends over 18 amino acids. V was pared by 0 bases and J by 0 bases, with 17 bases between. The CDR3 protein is CASSQDAWGSGMNTEAFF. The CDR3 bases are TGCGCCAGCAGCCAAGACGCATGGGGCTCGGGGATGAACACTGAAGCTTTCTTT.

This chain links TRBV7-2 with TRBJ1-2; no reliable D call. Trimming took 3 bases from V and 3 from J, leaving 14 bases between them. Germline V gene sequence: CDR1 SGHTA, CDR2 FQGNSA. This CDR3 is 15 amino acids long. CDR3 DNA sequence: TGTGCCAGCAGCTTCGCGGGCCTTGGGGACTATGGCTACACCTTC. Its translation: CASSFAGLGDYGYTF.

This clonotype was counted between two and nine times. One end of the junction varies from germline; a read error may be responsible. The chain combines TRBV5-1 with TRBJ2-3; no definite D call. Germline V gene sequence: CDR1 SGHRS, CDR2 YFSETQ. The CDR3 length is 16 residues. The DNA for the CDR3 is TGTGCCAGCAGTTTAGAAGGGCGGCGCAGCACAGATACGCAGTATTTT. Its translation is CASSLEGRRSTDTQYF.

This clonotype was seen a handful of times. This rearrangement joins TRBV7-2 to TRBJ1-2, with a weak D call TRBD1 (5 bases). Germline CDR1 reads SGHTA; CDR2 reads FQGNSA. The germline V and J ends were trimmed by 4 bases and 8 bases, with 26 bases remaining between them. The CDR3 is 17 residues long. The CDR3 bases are TGTGCCAGCAGCTCCCCGGGGGTGCAGGGCCCTAATAAAGGCTACACCTTC. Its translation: CASSSPGVQGPNKGYTF.

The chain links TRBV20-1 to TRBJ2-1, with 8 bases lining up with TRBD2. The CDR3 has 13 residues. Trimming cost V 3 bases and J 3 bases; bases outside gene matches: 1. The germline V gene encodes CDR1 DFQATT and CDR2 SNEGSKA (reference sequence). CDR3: CSASGGGYNEQFF. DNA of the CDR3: TGCAGTGCTAGCGGGGGGGGCTACAATGAGCAGTTCTTC.

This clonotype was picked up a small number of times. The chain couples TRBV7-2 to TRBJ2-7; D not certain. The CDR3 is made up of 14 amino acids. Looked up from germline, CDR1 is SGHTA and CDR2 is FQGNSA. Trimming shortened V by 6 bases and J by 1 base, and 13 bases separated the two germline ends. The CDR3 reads CASSPWTTSYEQYF. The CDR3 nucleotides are TGTGCCAGCAGTCCGTGGACCACTTCCTACGAGCAGTACTTC.